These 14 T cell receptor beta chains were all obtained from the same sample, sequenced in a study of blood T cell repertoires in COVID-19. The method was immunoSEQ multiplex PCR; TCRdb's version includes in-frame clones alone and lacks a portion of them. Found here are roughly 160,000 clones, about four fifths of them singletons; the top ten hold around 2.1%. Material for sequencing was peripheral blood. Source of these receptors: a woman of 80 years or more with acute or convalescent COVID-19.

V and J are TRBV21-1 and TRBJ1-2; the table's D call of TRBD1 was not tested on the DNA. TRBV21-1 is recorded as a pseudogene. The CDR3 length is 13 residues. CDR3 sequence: CASSKGGGESYTF. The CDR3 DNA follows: TGTGCCAGCAGCAAAGGAGGGGGTGAGAGCTACACCTTC.

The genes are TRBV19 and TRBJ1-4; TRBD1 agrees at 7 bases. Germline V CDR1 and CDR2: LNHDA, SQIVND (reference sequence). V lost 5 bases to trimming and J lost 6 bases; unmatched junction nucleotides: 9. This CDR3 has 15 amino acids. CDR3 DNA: TGTGCCAGTAGTCCCCCGGGACAGACTCATGAAAAACTGTTTTTT. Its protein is CASSPPGQTHEKLFF.

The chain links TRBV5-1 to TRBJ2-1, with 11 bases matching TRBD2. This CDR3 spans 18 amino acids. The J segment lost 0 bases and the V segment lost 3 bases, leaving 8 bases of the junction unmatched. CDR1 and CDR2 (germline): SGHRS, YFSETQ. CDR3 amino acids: CASSSRTSGRSSYNEQFF. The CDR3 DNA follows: TGCGCCAGCAGCTCACGGACTAGCGGGCGTAGCTCCTACAATGAGCAGTTCTTC.

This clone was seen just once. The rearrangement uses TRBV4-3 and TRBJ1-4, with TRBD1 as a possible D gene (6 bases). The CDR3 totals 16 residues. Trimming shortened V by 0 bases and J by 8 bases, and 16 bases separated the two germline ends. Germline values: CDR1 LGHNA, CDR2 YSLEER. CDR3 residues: CASSQELRGREEKLFF. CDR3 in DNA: TGCGCCAGCAGCCAAGAGTTGCGGGGGCGTGAGGAAAAACTGTTTTTT.

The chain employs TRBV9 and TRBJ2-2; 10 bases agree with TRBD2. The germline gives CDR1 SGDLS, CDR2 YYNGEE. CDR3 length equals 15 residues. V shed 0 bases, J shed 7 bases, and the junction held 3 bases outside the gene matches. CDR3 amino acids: CASSVGTSGIGELFF. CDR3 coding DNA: TGTGCCAGCAGCGTAGGTACTAGCGGGATCGGGGAGCTGTTTTTT.

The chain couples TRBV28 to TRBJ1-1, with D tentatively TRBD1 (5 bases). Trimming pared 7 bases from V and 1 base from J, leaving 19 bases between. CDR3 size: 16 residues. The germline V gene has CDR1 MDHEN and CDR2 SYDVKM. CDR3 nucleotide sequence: TGTGCCAGCACCCCTCAAAAGGGGTGGGGGAACACTGAAGCTTTCTTT. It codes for CASTPQKGWGNTEAFF.

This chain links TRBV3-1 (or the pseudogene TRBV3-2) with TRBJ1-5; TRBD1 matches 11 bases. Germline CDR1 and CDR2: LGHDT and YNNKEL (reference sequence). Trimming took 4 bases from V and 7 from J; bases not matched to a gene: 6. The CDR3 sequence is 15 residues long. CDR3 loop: CASSLGQGAGQPQHF. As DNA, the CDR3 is TGTGCCAGCAGCCTAGGACAGGGGGCAGGGCAGCCCCAGCATTTT.

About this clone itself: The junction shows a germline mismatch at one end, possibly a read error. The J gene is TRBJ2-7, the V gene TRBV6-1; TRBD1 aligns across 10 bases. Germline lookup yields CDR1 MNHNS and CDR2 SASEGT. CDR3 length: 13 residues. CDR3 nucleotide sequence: TGTGCCAGCAGTGAATCGAGGACAGGGGGACCTCATTTC. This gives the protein CASSESRTGGPHF.

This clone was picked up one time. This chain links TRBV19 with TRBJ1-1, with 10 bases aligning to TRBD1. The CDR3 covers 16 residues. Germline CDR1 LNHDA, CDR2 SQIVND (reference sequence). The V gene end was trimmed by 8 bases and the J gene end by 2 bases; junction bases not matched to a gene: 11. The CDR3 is CASWAMDRGGNTEAFF. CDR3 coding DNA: TGTGCCAGTTGGGCGATGGACAGGGGGGGAAACACTGAAGCTTTCTTT.

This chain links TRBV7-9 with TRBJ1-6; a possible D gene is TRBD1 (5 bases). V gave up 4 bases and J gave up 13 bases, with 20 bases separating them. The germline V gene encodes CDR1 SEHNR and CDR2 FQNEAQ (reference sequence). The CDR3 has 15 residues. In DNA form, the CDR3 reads TGTGCCAGCAGCTGGGGCTCATCCCCGGCAGCGCCCCTCCACTTT. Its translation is CASSWGSSPAAPLHF.

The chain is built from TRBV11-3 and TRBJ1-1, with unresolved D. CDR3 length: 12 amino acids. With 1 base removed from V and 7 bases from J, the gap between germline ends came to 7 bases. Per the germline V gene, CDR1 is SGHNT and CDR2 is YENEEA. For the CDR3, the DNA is TGTGCCAGCAGCTTAGGTACGGGTGAAGCTTTCTTT. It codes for CASSLGTGEAFF.

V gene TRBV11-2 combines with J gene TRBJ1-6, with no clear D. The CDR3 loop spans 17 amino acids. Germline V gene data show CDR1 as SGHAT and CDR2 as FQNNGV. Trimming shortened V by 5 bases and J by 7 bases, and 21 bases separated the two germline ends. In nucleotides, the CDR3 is TGTGCCAGCAGCCTTTCGTTCGTAGACATAAAAAATTCACCCCTCCACTTT. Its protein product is CASSLSFVDIKNSPLHF.

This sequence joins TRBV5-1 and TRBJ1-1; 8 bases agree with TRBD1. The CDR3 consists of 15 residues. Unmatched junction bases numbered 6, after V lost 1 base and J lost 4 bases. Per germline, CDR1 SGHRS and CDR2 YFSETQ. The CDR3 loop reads CASSLSGTGGTEAFF. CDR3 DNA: TGCGCCAGCAGCTTGTCTGGGACAGGAGGCACTGAAGCTTTCTTT.

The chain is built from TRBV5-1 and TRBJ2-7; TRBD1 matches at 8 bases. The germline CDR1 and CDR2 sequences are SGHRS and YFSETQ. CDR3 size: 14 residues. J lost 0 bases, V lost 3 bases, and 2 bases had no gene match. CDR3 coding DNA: TGCGCCAGCAGCTCCGGGACAGGCTCCTACGAGCAGTACTTC. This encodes CASSSGTGSYEQYF.